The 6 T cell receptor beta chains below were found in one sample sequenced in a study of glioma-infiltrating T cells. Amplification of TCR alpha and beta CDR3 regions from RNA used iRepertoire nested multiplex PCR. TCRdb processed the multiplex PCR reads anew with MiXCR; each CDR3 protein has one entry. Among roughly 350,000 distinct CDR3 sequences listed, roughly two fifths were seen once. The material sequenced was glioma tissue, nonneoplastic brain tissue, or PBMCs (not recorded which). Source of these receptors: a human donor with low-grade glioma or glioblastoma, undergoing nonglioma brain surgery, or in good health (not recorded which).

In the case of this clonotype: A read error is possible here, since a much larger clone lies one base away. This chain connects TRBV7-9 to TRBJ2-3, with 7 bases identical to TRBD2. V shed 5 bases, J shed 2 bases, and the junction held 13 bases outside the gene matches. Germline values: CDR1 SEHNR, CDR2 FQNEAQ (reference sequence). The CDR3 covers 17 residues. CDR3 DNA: TGTGCCAGCAGCCCTAAGAGGGTGACTAGCATCACAGATACGCAGTATTTT. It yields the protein CASSPKRVTSITDTQYF.

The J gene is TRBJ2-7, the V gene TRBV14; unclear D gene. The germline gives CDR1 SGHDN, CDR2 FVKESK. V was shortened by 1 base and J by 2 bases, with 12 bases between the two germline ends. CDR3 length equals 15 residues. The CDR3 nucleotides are TGTGCCAGCAGCCAAGTAGTCCCGCTAGCCTACGAGCAGTACTTC. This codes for CASSQVVPLAYEQYF. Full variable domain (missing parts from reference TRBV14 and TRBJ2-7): EAGVTQFPSHSVIEKGQTVTLRCDPISGHDNLYWYRRVMGKEIKFLLHFVKESKQDESGMPNNRFLAERTGGTYSTLKVQPAELEDSGVYFCASSQVVPLAYEQYFGPGTRLTVT.

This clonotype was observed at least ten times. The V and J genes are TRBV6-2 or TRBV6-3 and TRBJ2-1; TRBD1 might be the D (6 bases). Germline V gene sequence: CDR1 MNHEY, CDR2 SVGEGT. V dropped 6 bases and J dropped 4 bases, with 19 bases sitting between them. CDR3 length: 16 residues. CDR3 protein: CASSPLTGTQYNEQFF. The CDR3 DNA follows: TGTGCCAGCAGCCCTCTAACCGGGACACAGTACAATGAGCAGTTCTTC.

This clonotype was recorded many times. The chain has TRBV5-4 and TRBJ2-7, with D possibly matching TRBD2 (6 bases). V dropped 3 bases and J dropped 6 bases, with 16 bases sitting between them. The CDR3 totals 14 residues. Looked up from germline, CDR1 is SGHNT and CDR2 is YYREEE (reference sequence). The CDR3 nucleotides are TGTGCCAGCAGCTCCGGGACTCGGACGGTCGAGCAGTACTTC. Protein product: CASSSGTRTVEQYF.

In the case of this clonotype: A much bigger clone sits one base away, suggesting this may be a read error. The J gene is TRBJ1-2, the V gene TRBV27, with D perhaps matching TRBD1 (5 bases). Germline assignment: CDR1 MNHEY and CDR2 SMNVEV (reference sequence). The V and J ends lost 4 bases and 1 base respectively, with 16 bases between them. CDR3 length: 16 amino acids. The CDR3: CASSSLGRLFNYGYTF. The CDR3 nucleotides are TGTGCCAGCAGTTCCCTGGGACGACTCTTTAACTATGGCTACACCTTC.

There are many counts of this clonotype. DNA of the CDR3: TGTGCCACCAGCCCTGACAGGTTAAGCTACGAGCAGTACTTC. Its translation: CATSPDRLSYEQYF. The chain is built from TRBV15 and TRBJ2-7; D perhaps matches TRBD1 (6 bases). V lost 5 bases, J lost 3 bases, and 14 bases lay in between. Germline CDR1 and CDR2: LNHNV and YYDKDF (reference sequence). The length of the CDR3 is 14 residues.